These 29 T cell receptor beta chains were sequenced from one sample in a study of beta chain features in type 1 diabetes. Points from the study as a whole: When Type 1 diabetes patients were examined, their TCRB CDR3s proved moderately but significantly shorter in all four CD4+ subsets.

Of the isolated RNA, all was reverse transcribed, and so the sequenced material was expressed TCRB transcripts. Some clones are missing from TCRdb's copy, which holds only in-frame ones; the method was immunoSEQ multiplex PCR. Among under 350,000 clones listed, approximately 15% were seen once. These receptors lack a known antigen. Sequenced input: naive CD4+ T cells from blood. Receptors were obtained from a man aged 25 to 45 with type 1 diabetes.

This clone appeared a few times. This sequence joins TRBV12-2 and TRBJ2-3; the D call of TRBD2 is as the table states it, not checked on the DNA. TRBV12-2 is assigned pseudogene status. The CDR3 sequence is 17 residues long. CDR3 sequence (DNA): TGTGCAAGTCGCTTAGCGACTAGCGGGAGTCCCACAGATACGCAGTATTTT. Protein product: CASRLATSGSPTDTQYF.

This chain joins TRBV5-6 and TRBJ2-7; no clear D. CDR1 and CDR2 (germline): SGHDT, YYEEEE. The CDR3 extends over 13 amino acids. Trimming removed 1 base from V and 0 bases from J, with 5 bases in between. The DNA of the CDR3 is TGTGCCAGCAGCTTGCGGAGCTCCTACGAGCAGTACTTC. As protein: CASSLRSSYEQYF.

The J gene is TRBJ1-4, the V gene TRBV28; 8 bases agree with TRBD1. The CDR3 contains 14 residues. Germline CDR1 MDHEN, CDR2 SYDVKM. V trimming: 1 base; J trimming: 9 bases; junction bases outside the gene matches: 4. CDR3 sequence reads: CASSLSQGAKKLFF. CDR3 sequence (DNA): TGTGCCAGCAGTTTATCCCAGGGGGCGAAAAAACTGTTTTTT.

This clone was detected a few times. V is TRBV28 and J is TRBJ2-3, with TRBD1 as a possible D gene (6 bases). Germline V gives CDR1 MDHEN, CDR2 SYDVKM. The V end lost 6 bases, the J end lost 6 bases, and 10 bases lay between the germline ends. The CDR3 runs to 12 residues. CDR3 in amino acids: CASSLRGDTQYF. The CDR3 coding sequence is TGTGCCAGCAGCCTAAGGGGGGATACGCAGTATTTT.

The DNA of the CDR3 is TGTGCCAGCTCACCCCCTCTAGCGGGAGAACCCTACGAGCAGTACTTC. Translation: CASSPPLAGEPYEQYF. The rearrangement links TRBV18 to TRBJ2-7; 10 nucleotides match TRBD2. The germline V gene encodes CDR1 KGHSH and CDR2 LQKENI. The V and J ends lost 3 bases and 2 bases, in that order; junction bases with no gene match: 7. There are 16 residues in the CDR3.

In this sample, this clone turned up a few times. The CDR3 loop reads CSVESIQGPREQYF. The CDR3 nucleotides are TGCAGCGTTGAAAGCATACAGGGCCCCCGCGAGCAGTACTTC. The rearrangement joins TRBV29-1 to TRBJ2-7, with D possibly being TRBD1 (6 bases). Between the trimmed V and J ends, which lost 2 bases and 6 bases, there was a span of 17 bases. The CDR3 runs 14 residues. Germline V lookup: CDR1 SQVTM, CDR2 ANQGSEA.

This clone was detected only a few times. V gene TRBV5-1 combines with J gene TRBJ2-6; D might be TRBD1 (6 bases). In germline, CDR1 is SGHRS, CDR2 YFSETQ. The CDR3 length is 16 residues. Trimming shortened V by 4 bases and J by 2 bases, and 13 bases separated the two germline ends. CDR3 residues: CASSITGQAGANVLTF. The CDR3 coding sequence is TGCGCCAGCAGCATCACAGGGCAGGCTGGGGCCAACGTCCTGACTTTC.

This clone showed up just a few times. The CDR3 reads CASRLTSGEQYF. In nucleotides, the CDR3 is TGTGCCAGCAGGTTAACTAGCGGCGAGCAGTACTTC. V gene TRBV6-5 combines with J gene TRBJ2-7, with TRBD2 matching over 8 bases. CDR1 is MNHEY and CDR2 is SVGAGI in the germline V gene. The CDR3 covers 12 residues. The V gene end was trimmed by 6 bases and the J gene end by 6 bases; junction bases not matched to a gene: 4.

This clone was seen a few times. This chain joins TRBV2 and TRBJ2-2; 10 positions agree with TRBD2. The CDR3 is made up of 15 amino acids. The V segment lost 5 bases and the J segment 8 bases; nucleotides outside the gene matches: 8. The V gene's germline CDR1 is SNHLY and CDR2 FYNNEI. The CDR3 loop reads CASSTSGRALGELFF. CDR3 nucleotide sequence: TGTGCCAGCAGTACGAGCGGGAGGGCTCTTGGGGAGCTGTTTTTT.

The chain employs TRBV5-4 and TRBJ2-7; 10 nucleotides agree with TRBD1. V dropped 3 bases and J dropped 1; count of bases not matched to a gene: 4. The germline V gene has CDR1 SGHNT and CDR2 YYREEE (reference sequence). The CDR3 has 15 amino acids. The CDR3 loop is CASSWWDRGSYEQYF. In DNA, the CDR3 is TGTGCCAGCAGCTGGTGGGACAGGGGTTCCTACGAGCAGTACTTC.

The rearrangement uses TRBV19 and TRBJ2-7; TRBD1 agrees at 9 bases. The CDR3 has 14 residues. The germline V gene encodes CDR1 LNHDA and CDR2 SQIVND (reference sequence). The V gene end was trimmed by 4 bases and the J gene end by 3 bases; junction bases not matched to a gene: 4. The CDR3 DNA reads TGTGCCAGTAGTACGGGACAGGGTTACTACGAGCAGTACTTC. This codes for CASSTGQGYYEQYF.

This clone was detected a few times. CDR3 bases: TGTGCCAGCAGAGGACTGAACGAGCAGTACTTC. It codes for CASRGLNEQYF. V gene TRBV28 combines with J gene TRBJ2-7; possible D gene TRBD2, 5 bases. The germline V gene encodes CDR1 MDHEN and CDR2 SYDVKM. The CDR3 runs to 11 residues. Trimming took off 6 bases at V and 5 bases at J, with 8 bases between the two ends.

This clone was detected a few times. In DNA, the CDR3 is TGTGCCAGCAGCTTGCGGGACAGGAGCACTGAAGCTTTCTTT. Amino acid sequence: CASSLRDRSTEAFF. The J gene is TRBJ1-1, the V gene TRBV7-9; TRBD1 aligns across 8 bases. The junction had 4 bases not matched to a gene; V was cut back by 3 bases and J by 4 bases. Per germline, CDR1 SEHNR and CDR2 FQNEAQ (reference sequence). The CDR3 is made up of 14 amino acids.

This sequence joins TRBV5-1 and TRBJ2-2, with 9 nucleotides matching TRBD2. Germline trimming cut 4 bases from V and 6 bases from J; bases unmatched to any gene: 7. Looked up from germline, CDR1 is SGHRS and CDR2 is YFSETQ. The CDR3 loop spans 15 amino acids. The CDR3 is CASSLLSGSPGELFF. As DNA, the CDR3 is TGCGCCAGCAGCCTACTTAGCGGGAGTCCCGGGGAGCTGTTTTTT.

The CDR3 sequence is CASSFSQAAYEQYF. CDR3 nucleotide sequence: TGTGCCAGCAGCTTCTCCCAGGCAGCCTACGAGCAGTACTTC. J is TRBJ2-7 and V is TRBV7-2, with no clear D. CDR1 is SGHTA and CDR2 is FQGNSA in the germline V gene. V was clipped by 3 bases and J by 2 bases, with 11 bases between them. The CDR3 contains 14 residues.

The chain carries TRBV27 and TRBJ1-2; TRBD1 matches at 7 bases. Germline V gene sequence: CDR1 MNHEY, CDR2 SMNVEV (reference sequence). Losses at the gene ends were 8 bases for V and 2 bases for J; bases not matched to a gene: 5. The CDR3 runs 13 residues. The CDR3 loop reads CASFGQDNYGYTF. CDR3 DNA sequence: TGTGCCAGCTTCGGACAGGACAACTATGGCTACACCTTC.

The rearrangement uses TRBV6-6 and TRBJ1-5; D is perhaps TRBD1 (6 bases). The CDR3 runs to 14 residues. The germline gives CDR1 MNHNY, CDR2 SVGAGI (reference sequence). Between the trimmed V and J ends, which lost 5 bases and 3 bases, there was a span of 11 bases. Here the CDR3 DNA reads TGTGCCAGCAGTCAGGGGTGGAACAATCAGCCCCAGCATTTT. Protein product: CASSQGWNNQPQHF.

The gene calls are TRBV16 and TRBJ2-1, with TRBD1 matching over 10 bases. The germline CDR1 and CDR2 sequences are KGHSY and FQNENV. Germline trimming cut 6 bases from V and 7 bases from J; bases unmatched to any gene: 12. The CDR3 is 16 residues long. The CDR3 DNA reads TGTGCCAGCAGAGAAAGGAGGGACAGGGGAGCGAATGAGCAGTTCTTC. Protein sequence: CASRERRDRGANEQFF.

The sample holds a few counts of this clone. V gene TRBV30 combines with J gene TRBJ1-5; 9 bases match TRBD1. The J segment lost 4 bases and the V segment lost 5 bases, leaving 6 bases of the junction unmatched. CDR1 and CDR2 from the germline V gene are GTSNPN and SVGIG (reference sequence). The CDR3 is 14 amino acids. The CDR3 DNA is TGTGCCTGGGCTCCGGGACAGGGAAATCAGCCCCAGCATTTT. This codes for CAWAPGQGNQPQHF. Based on the CDR3 plus reference TRBV30 and TRBJ1-5, the full variable domain is SQTIHQWPATLVQPVGSPLSLECTVEGTSNPNLYWYRQAAGRGLQLLFYSVGIGQISSEVPQNLSASRPQDRQFILSSKKLLLSDSGFYLCAWAPGQGNQPQHFGDGTRLSIL.

The chain combines TRBV2 with TRBJ2-5; 9 nucleotides line up with TRBD1. Per germline, CDR1 SNHLY and CDR2 FYNNEI. Trimming took 9 bases from V and 4 from J; bases not matched to a gene: 3. The CDR3 spans 12 residues. The chain's CDR3 is CASLTGGETQYF. CDR3 bases: TGTGCCAGTCTGACAGGGGGAGAGACCCAGTACTTC.

A few counts support this clone. V gene TRBV28 combines with J gene TRBJ1-1; D is ambiguous. The length of the CDR3 is 11 residues. CDR1 is MDHEN and CDR2 is SYDVKM in the germline V gene. Trimming removed 4 bases at V and 8 bases at J, with 8 bases between. The CDR3 reads CASSSSREAFF. CDR3 in DNA: TGTGCCAGCAGTTCGTCCAGAGAAGCTTTCTTT.

This clone was seen more than once but under ten times. The chain links TRBV29-1 to TRBJ2-1, with 9 bases aligning to TRBD2. V shed 5 bases, J shed 5 bases, and the junction held 10 bases outside the gene matches. There are 15 residues in the CDR3. Germline CDR1 reads SQVTM; CDR2 reads ANQGSEA. The CDR3: CSVRAGGLVNNEQFF. The DNA for the CDR3 is TGCAGCGTTCGTGCGGGAGGGCTCGTTAACAATGAGCAGTTCTTC.

The chain couples TRBV5-1 to TRBJ1-1; D is undetermined. Per the germline V gene, CDR1 is SGHRS and CDR2 is YFSETQ. Trimming pared 5 bases from V and 0 bases from J, leaving 8 bases between. This CDR3 comprises 13 residues. This CDR3 reads CASSQDMNTEAFF. CDR3 in DNA: TGCGCCAGCAGTCAGGATATGAACACTGAAGCTTTCTTT.

V is TRBV19 and J is TRBJ1-1; D is undetermined. CDR1 and CDR2 from the germline V gene are LNHDA and SQIVND (reference sequence). V lost 8 bases to trimming and J lost 1 base, with 20 bases between them. The CDR3 covers 16 residues. The CDR3 coding sequence is TGTGCCAGTGCTAAAAGACTCTATCGGAGGAACACTGAAGCTTTCTTT. Translation gives CASAKRLYRRNTEAFF.

A few counts support this clone. The rearrangement joins TRBV7-2 to TRBJ2-7, with TRBD2 matching 12 bases. After removal of 5 bases from V and 6 bases from J, the junction contained 11 bases not matched to a gene. CDR1 SGHTA and CDR2 FQGNSA come from the germline V gene. The CDR3 is 16 residues long. DNA of the CDR3: TGTGCCAGCAGCGCTCTAGCGGGAGGGCCCGACGGCGAGCAGTACTTC. Translating gives CASSALAGGPDGEQYF.

Only a few counts were recorded for this clone. V usage is TRBV4-2 and J usage is TRBJ1-1, with 8 positions matching TRBD1. Germline CDR1 is LGHNA and CDR2 is YNFKEQ. The CDR3 has 14 amino acids. Trimming at V came to 4 bases and at J to 6 bases, leaving 7 bases not matched to a gene. CDR3 DNA sequence: TGTGCCAGCAGCCTGACAGGGGAACGACCTGAAGCTTTCTTT. Its protein is CASSLTGERPEAFF.

This clone was recorded a few times. This chain uses TRBV18 with TRBJ2-1; D might be TRBD1 (5 bases). The CDR3 totals 13 residues. CDR1 is KGHSH, CDR2 LQKENI, per germline. With 4 bases removed from V and 5 bases from J, the gap between germline ends came to 9 bases. DNA for the CDR3: TGTGCCAGCTCACTTGACAGCAACAATGAGCAGTTCTTC. It translates to CASSLDSNNEQFF.

In this sample, this clone turned up a few times. The genes are TRBV6-6 and TRBJ2-1; perhaps TRBD2 as D (5 bases). The V gene lost 2 bases and the J gene lost 9 bases, with 20 bases spanning the gap. CDR3 size: 16 residues. CDR1 and CDR2 (germline): MNHNY, SVGAGI (reference sequence). CDR3 sequence reads: CASSYGLNSYIREQFF. The DNA of the CDR3 is TGTGCCAGCAGTTACGGACTGAATTCCTACATCCGTGAGCAGTTCTTC.

This clone showed up just a few times. The chain has TRBV12-5 and TRBJ2-1; TRBD2 matches at 7 bases. Germline-derived CDR1 and CDR2 are LGHNT and FRNRAP. The CDR3 extends over 14 amino acids. V lost 5 bases, J lost 16 bases, and 17 bases stayed unmatched. CDR3 in amino acids: CASGPRGLGRDVFF. CDR3 sequence (DNA): TGTGCTAGTGGTCCCCGCGGACTAGGGAGGGACGTCTTCTTC.